This TCR beta chain emerged from a study of T-cell reconstitution after alpha-beta-depleted transplantation in children. General study points: After transplant, high TCRbeta diversity at day 60 in some patients arose from surviving recipient T cells and thymic progenitors. Newly produced T cells mostly accounted for T-cell counts and diversity one year post-transplant. At around two months after transplant, the alpha-beta T cells were reportedly derived from several hundred expanded clones that came from non-depleted graft cells.

As to this clonotype: Its antigen remains unidentified.

Unique molecular identifiers were incorporated when the TCRbeta library was constructed. TCRdb passed the PCR reads through MiXCR, listing each CDR3 protein once. Of about 130,000 distinct CDR3 sequences in the sample, about a tenth were seen once. Germline loops: CDR1 DFQATT, CDR2 SNEGSKA (reference sequence). V lost 0 bases and J 2 bases, leaving 14 bases between the germline ends. The CDR3 totals 16 residues. The chain has TRBV20-1 and TRBJ2-1; D perhaps matches TRBD2 (6 bases). This material consisted of PBMCs, mostly from graft donor cells, taken 180 days after TCRalphabeta/CD19-depleted stem cell transplant. The sequence derives from a girl less than two years old who had a stem cell transplant for combined immunodeficiency, so the T cells may come from the graft donor. CDR3 region: CSARDLIAATYNEQFF. CDR3 bases: TGCAGTGCTAGAGACCTCATAGCGGCGACCTACAATGAGCAGTTCTTC.